This TCR beta chain was identified in a study of cytomegalovirus exposure and HLA in healthy donors (dated by TCRdb to 2015 to 2018). In terms of the full investigation: According to an earlier analysis of a few hundred of the donors, some 170 million T cells yielded 120 million or so unique TCR beta sequences and about 300 Gb of sequence data. An early release that covered 500 to 800 HLA-typed donors contained around 300 gigabases of sequencing data and around 80 million unique TCR sequences. Among the roughly 400 genotyped donors, about 85% belonged to the genetic ancestry cluster associated with self-reported Caucasian donors. The study aimed to test whether cataloging public T cell receptors could reveal signatures of past pathogen exposure. The study profiled the T cell repertoires of about 720 subjects by immunosequencing and related them to cytomegalovirus serostatus. Along with the approximately 700-subject first cohort, a separate validation cohort of over a hundred different subjects was used. To predict cytomegalovirus infection status, the study combined high-throughput TCR immunosequencing, statistical association of individual TCRs with disease status, and machine learning. A later analysis re-analyzed previously published TCR beta repertoires from 650 to 800 donors and added high-resolution HLA genotyping to study TCR occurrence patterns. Rather than drawing on any new phenotypic data, the later analysis identified candidate immune exposures from TCR beta sequences and the way those sequences occurred across donors. To decide whether each TCR beta V gene segment behaved as functional or pseudogenic, an earlier analysis of some 580 of the donors relied on high-throughput TCR beta sequencing. Donor age, sex, ethnicity and CMV serostatus were compiled alongside the repertoire data. Genome-wide SNP genotypes for about 65% of the 666 donors were used in a later genetic analysis, which treated that subset as a discovery cohort. Every discovery cohort repertoire had been produced on one sequencing platform. HLA typing included class I and class II loci at four-digit resolution. The number of donors typed differed by locus, with about 620-630 for A, B, C, DRB1 and DQB1, around 500 for DQA1, 600 to 610 for DPA1, and over 400 for DPB1. A few DR-DQ haplotypes were treated as single units for association and clustering because of strong linkage in the cohort. On average, roughly 240,000 unique TCR beta nucleotide sequences were sequenced per donor among 398 genotyped donors of the cohort, with roughly 18% of those sequences being non-productive.

The cohort consisted of some 730 healthy bone marrow donors. At the time of sampling, every cohort member was nominally healthy, though immune exposures that went unrecorded were likely present. The donor tested CMV seronegative, placing the donor among the 350 or so seronegative members of the cohort. A peripheral blood sample was provided by each donor, and peripheral blood mononuclear cells were used for TCR beta sequencing. The Qiagen DNeasy Blood Extraction Kit was used to extract genomic DNA from the blood cell samples. In the case of this clone: Its cognate antigen has yet to be identified. One base away there is no much larger clone; base qualities are not given.

The full study reports these points: A later analysis found that HLA-associated TCR beta chains were more clonally expanded and had lower generation probabilities than equally common non-associated chains. In an earlier analysis of around 600 of the donors, most TCR beta V segments appeared in productive rearrangements about 87% or about 30% of the time, broadly matching IMGT annotations. Most TCR sequences were seen in very few donors, while some public TCRs were found in many individuals. Presence/absence analyses assumed roughly uniform sequencing depth across donors, an assumption that may not hold. Correlated functional status among segregating V segments might be attributable to linkage disequilibrium, but an unknown experimental factor could not be ruled out. A later analysis reported that several top co-occurrence clusters appeared linked to parvovirus B19, influenza, CMV and Epstein-Barr virus. In a later genetic analysis, a missense DCLRE1C variant was associated with V-gene and J-gene trimming of TCR beta chains, and the association was replicated in an independent cohort. In a later analysis, most CMV-associated TCR beta chains were found to appear HLA-restricted, with HLA associations seemingly driven largely by CMV exposure. Three of the identified cytomegalovirus-associated TCR beta chains were confirmed in vitro to be specific for cytomegalovirus antigens. Because counts were too low, roughly 17 rarely observed V segments, including chromosome 9 orphons, were left out of the earlier analysis of 587 of the donors. It was suggested by the authors that the approach could potentially be generalized to other disease states and immunological phenotypes. The study gave a list of some 150 TCR beta chains associated with cytomegalovirus. In a later analysis, the rate of TCR association differed among HLA loci, with DRB1 alleles having the most associated TCRs and HLA-C alleles having the fewest. In this cohort, only TCR beta chains were sequenced, and detectable features were limited by the absence of alpha or paired-chain data. A further reported finding was that TCR beta sequences accurately predicted the HLA-A and HLA-B alleles for most subjects in the first cohort. For the cohort, immune exposure information was limited to CMV serostatus. The sequencing pipeline was judged likely to have produced a cluster of highly shared sequence variants as a technical artifact. Cytomegalovirus status was reported to be diagnosed by the classifier with high specificity and sensitivity in both the original and validation cohorts. A later genetic analysis reported fewer N-insertions in productive TCRs among donors in an Asian-associated ancestry cluster than the roughly 700-donor mean. Specific HLA alleles were associated with roughly 17,000 TCR beta sequences at a false discovery rate of 0.05 in a later analysis. Strong co-occurrence of HLA alleles, especially DR and DQ, made assigning TCR associations to individual alleles difficult. Because some donors lacked HLA typing at each locus, the association tests relied only on the typed subset.

The library was built by means of the immunoSEQ multiplex PCR assay. For the multiplex PCR, a mixture combining 60 forward primers for TCR Vbeta segments and 13 reverse primers for TCR Jbeta segments was used. Amplification of the CDR3 region of rearranged TCR beta genes was performed with a multiplex PCR assay on genomic DNA. The amplified TCR beta libraries were sequenced on the Illumina HiSeq System as 87-base-pair reads. The original methods were these. Across the 700 or so repertoires, a later analysis counted tens of millions of unique TCR beta chains, 9.5 million to 12 million of which were shared by at least two donors. To remove PCR and sequencing errors, raw reads were error-corrected and collapsed into unique sequences using a nearest-neighbor algorithm that merged closely related sequences. Alignment of CDR3 sequences to IMGT reference sequences was used to assign V, D and J gene segments. For a sequence to be retained, a match of at least six nucleotides was required to both a V gene segment and a J gene segment. A rearrangement counted as productive if the CDR3 had no stop codons and remained in frame with V and J, and every other rearrangement counted as non-productive. Following IMGT convention, CDR3 was defined as the stretch from the second conserved V-encoded cysteine up to the conserved J-encoded phenylalanine. The earlier analysis of some 600 of the donors excluded sequences that lacked an unambiguous match to a single V gene segment. An earlier analysis of 587 of the donors called V segments functional above 56.7% productive rearrangements and segregating when the between-donor standard deviation exceeded 5%. A statistical classification framework was developed to diagnose cytomegalovirus status using the catalog of TCR beta chain sequences. In a later analysis, TCR nucleotide sequences were compared against IMGT/GENE-DB human TR gene sequences so that V and J genes could be assigned. A later analysis assigned CDR3 sequences and most-parsimonious VDJ recombination scenarios with the TCRdist pipeline. A later analysis defined each TCR beta chain by its CDR3 amino acid sequence plus V-gene family, and excluded reads lacking a unique V-gene family. To address suspected cross-contamination and a sequencing artifact, a later analysis removed 592 highly shared, low-generation-probability nucleotide sequences. For each public chain, a later analysis derived a clonal expansion index from normalized ranks of inferred template counts within each repertoire. In a later analysis, generation probabilities were computed with a VDJ recombination model fitted to out-of-frame rearrangements, and the resulting probabilities were checked against IGoR. A later analysis scored TCR-TCR, TCR-HLA and TCR-CMV co-occurrence with hypergeometric tests, applying a repertoire-size bias correction to TCR pairs. A later analysis estimated false discovery rates by permuting HLA or CMV assignments 20 times. A later analysis grouped co-occurring TCRs with DBSCAN, adding TCRdist sequence similarity when clustering within HLA-allele-positive subsets. Repertoires with fewer than 30,000 or more than 120,000 public chains were left out of co-occurrence clustering, as were about five repertoires with anomalous nucleotide sharing. The source is immuneACCESS, and TCRdb retained only in-frame sequences with V and J called. Part of the clones is not carried over; for the studies checked, unresolved V genes explain less than half of this, and the remainder is unexplained. The V and J calls and clone size were taken over from that table, and D and trimming were inferred from the DNA. The sample table holds about 210,000 clones, of which about 80% were seen once. The ten largest clones capture 1.8% of the sample.

The receptor was derived from a male donor in good health and CMV-seronegative. Material: PBMCs.

The nucleotides read TGTGCCAGCAGTTTCAGGTGGCCTACTAGCGGGGGCACAGATACGCAGTATTTT. This codes for CASSFRWPTSGGTDTQYF. The sequence is built from TRBV28 and TRBJ2-3; TRBD2 aligns with 10 central bases. There are 18 amino acids in the CDR3, from cysteine to phenylalanine inclusive. CDR3 DNA is the only sequence kept; it has 54 bases, read in frame from the first base. From the germline V gene, CDR1 is MDHEN and CDR2 is SYDVKM. V is cut back by 3 bases and J by 1 base, with 10 bases in the junction unmatched.